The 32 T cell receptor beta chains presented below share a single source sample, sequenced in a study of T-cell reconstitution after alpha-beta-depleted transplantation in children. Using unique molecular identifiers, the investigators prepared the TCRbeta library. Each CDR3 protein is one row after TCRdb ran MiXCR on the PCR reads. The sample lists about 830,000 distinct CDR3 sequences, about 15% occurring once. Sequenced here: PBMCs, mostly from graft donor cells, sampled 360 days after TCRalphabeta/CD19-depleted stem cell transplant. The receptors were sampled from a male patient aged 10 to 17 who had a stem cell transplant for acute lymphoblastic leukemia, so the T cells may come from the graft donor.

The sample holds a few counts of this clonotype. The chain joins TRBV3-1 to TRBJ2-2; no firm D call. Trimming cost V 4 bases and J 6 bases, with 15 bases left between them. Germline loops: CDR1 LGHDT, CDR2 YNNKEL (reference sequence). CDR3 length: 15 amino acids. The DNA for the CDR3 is TGTGCCAGCAGCCCGCAGGTTCTTTTTCCCGGGGAGCTGTTTTTT. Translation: CASSPQVLFPGELFF.

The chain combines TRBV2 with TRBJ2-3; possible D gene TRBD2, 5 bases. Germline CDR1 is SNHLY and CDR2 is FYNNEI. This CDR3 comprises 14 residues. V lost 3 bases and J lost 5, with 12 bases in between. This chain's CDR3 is CASSEFPEGDTQYF. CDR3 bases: TGTGCCAGCAGTGAGTTTCCCGAGGGAGATACGCAGTATTTT.

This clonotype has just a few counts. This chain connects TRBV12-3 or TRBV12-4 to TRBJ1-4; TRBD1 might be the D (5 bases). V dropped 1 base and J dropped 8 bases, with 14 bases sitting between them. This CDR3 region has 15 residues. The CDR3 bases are TGTGCCAGCAGTTTAGAGAGGGGACGTGGCGAAAAACTGTTTTTT. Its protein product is CASSLERGRGEKLFF.

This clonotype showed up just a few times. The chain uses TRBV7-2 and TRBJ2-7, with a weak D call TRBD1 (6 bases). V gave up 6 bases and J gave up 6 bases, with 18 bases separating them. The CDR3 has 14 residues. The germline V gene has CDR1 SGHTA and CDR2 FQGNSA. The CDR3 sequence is CASSFDRRTSEQYF. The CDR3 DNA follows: TGTGCCAGCAGTTTCGACAGGAGAACCTCCGAGCAGTACTTC. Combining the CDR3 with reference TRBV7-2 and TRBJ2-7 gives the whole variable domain GAGVSQSPSNKVTEKGKDVELRCDPISGHTALYWYRQSLGQGLEFLIYFQGNSAPDKSGLPSDRFSAERTGGSVSTLTIQRTQQEDSAVYLCASSFDRRTSEQYFGPGTRLTVT.

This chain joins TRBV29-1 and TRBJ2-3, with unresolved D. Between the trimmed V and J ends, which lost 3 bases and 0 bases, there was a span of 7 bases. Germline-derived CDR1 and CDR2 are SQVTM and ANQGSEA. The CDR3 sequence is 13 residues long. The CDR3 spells CSVDGGSTDTQYF. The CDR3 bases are TGCAGCGTTGACGGCGGAAGCACAGATACGCAGTATTTT.

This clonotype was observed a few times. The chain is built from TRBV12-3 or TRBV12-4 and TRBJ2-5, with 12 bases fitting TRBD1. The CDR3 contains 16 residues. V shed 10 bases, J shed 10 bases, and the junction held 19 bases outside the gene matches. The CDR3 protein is CATSGELGQGAIGQYF. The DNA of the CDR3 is TGTGCCACCTCAGGGGAATTGGGACAGGGGGCGATTGGCCAGTACTTC.

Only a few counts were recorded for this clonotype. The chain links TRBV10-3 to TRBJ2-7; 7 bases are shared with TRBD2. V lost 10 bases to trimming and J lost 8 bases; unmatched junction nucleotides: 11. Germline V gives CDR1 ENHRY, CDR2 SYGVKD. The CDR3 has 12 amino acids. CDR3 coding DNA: TGTGCCAGCTCCTCCCGGGGGGAGCAGCAGTACTTC. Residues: CASSSRGEQQYF.

Here the CDR3 reads CASSAHRTSGRSWAKNIQYF. The CDR3 coding sequence is TGCGCCAGCAGCGCCCACAGGACTAGCGGGAGGAGTTGGGCCAAAAACATTCAGTACTTC. The chain uses TRBV5-1 and TRBJ2-4, with 14 bases identical to TRBD2. After removal of 4 bases from V and 1 base from J, the junction contained 13 bases not matched to a gene. Germline V gene lookup returns CDR1 SGHRS and CDR2 YFSETQ. The CDR3 length is 20 residues.

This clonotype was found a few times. In DNA, the CDR3 is TGCAGTGCTAGAGACGGAAGGACTAGCGGGGTAAAATACGAGCAGTACTTC. Its protein product is CSARDGRTSGVKYEQYF. The chain combines TRBV20-1 with TRBJ2-7, with 12 bases that match TRBD2. Germline CDR1 is DFQATT and CDR2 is SNEGSKA (reference sequence). This CDR3 spans 17 amino acids. V gave up 0 bases and J gave up 4 bases; unmatched junction bases: 10.

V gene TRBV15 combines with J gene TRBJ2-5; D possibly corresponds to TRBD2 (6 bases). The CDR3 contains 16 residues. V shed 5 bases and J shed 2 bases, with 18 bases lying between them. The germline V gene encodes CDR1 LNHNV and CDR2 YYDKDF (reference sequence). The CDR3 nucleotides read TGTGCCACCAGCGGATTAGCCGGGACTCTACAAGAGACCCAGTACTTC. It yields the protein CATSGLAGTLQETQYF.

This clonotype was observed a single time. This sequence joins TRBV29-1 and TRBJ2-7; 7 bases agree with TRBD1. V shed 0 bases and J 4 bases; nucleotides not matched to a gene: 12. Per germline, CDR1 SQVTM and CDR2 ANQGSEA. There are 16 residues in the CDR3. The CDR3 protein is CSVEEPWAGGEYEQYF. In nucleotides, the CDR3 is TGCAGCGTTGAAGAGCCGTGGGCAGGGGGTGAGTACGAGCAGTACTTC.

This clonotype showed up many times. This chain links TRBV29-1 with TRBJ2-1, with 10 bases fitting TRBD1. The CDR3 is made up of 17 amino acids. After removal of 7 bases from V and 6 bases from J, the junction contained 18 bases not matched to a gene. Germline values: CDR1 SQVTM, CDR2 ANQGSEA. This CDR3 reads CSARGWRGTGVTNEQFF. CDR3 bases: TGCAGCGCTCGGGGGTGGAGGGGGACAGGGGTCACCAATGAGCAGTTCTTC.

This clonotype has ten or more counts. The CDR3 region has the DNA TGTGCCACCCGACAGGGATCCACAGATACGCAGTATTTT. Amino acids: CATRQGSTDTQYF. The chain has TRBV27 and TRBJ2-3, with 7 positions matching TRBD1. Germline V gene lookup returns CDR1 MNHEY and CDR2 SMNVEV (reference sequence). V lost 10 bases, J lost 2 bases, and 6 bases stayed unmatched. CDR3 length: 13 amino acids.

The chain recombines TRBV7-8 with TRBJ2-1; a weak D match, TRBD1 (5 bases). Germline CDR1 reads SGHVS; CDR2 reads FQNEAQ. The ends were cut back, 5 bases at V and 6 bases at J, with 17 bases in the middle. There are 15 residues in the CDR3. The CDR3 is CASSAQVVETNEQFF. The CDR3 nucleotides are TGTGCCAGCAGCGCACAGGTGGTAGAGACCAATGAGCAGTTCTTC.

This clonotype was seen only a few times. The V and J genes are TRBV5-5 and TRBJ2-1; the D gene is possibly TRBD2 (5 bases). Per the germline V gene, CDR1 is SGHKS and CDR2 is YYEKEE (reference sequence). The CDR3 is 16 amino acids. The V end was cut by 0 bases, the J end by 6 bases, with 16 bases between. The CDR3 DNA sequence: TGTGCCAGCAGCTTGGGAGGAGGTTGGCGGACCAATGAGCAGTTCTTC. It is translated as CASSLGGGWRTNEQFF.

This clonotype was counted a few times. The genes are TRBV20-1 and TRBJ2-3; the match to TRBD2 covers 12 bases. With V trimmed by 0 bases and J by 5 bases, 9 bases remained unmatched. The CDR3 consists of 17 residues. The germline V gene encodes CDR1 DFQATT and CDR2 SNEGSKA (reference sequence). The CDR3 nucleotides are TGCAGTGCTAGAGAAGTAGCCACTAGCGGGAGGAGAGATACGCAGTATTTT. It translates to CSAREVATSGRRDTQYF.

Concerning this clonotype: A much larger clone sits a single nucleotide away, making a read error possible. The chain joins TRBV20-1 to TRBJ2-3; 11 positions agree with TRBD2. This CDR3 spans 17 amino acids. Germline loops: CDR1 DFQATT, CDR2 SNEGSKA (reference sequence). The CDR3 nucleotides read TGCAGTGCTAGAACCCTACTAGCGGGAGAGTACACAGATACGCAGTTTTTT. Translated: CSARTLLAGEYTDTQFF.

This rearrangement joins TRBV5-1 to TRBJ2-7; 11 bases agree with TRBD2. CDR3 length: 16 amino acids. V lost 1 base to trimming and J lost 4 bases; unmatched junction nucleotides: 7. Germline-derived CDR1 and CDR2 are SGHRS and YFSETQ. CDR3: CASSLWPGLAVYEQYF. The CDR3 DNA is TGCGCCAGCAGCTTGTGGCCGGGACTAGCGGTTTACGAGCAGTACTTC.

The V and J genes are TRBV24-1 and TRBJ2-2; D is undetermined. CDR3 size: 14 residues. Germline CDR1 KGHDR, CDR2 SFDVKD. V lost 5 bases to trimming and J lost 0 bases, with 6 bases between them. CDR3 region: CATSVRSNTGELFF. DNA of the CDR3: TGTGCCACCAGTGTTAGGTCGAACACCGGGGAGCTGTTTTTT.

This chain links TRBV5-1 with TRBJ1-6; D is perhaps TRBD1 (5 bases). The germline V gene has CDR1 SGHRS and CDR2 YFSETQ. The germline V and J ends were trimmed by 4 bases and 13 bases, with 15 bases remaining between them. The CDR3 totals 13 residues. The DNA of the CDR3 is TGCGCCAGCAGCCCCAGACGACAGCGGCCCCTCCACTTT. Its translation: CASSPRRQRPLHF.

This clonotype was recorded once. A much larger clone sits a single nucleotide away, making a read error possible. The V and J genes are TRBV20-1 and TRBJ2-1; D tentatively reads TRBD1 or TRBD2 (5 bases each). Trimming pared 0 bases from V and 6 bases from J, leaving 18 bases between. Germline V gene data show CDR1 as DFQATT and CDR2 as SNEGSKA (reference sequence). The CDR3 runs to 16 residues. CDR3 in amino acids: CSARDGVNRDPNEQFF. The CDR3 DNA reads TGCAGTGCTAGAGATGGGGTGAACCGGGACCCCAATGAGCAGTTCTTC.

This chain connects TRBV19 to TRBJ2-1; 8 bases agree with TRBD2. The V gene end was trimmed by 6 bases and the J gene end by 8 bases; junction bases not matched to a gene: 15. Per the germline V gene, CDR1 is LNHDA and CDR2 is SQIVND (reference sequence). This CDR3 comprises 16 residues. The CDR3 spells CASRSRGGLGLDEQFF. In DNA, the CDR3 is TGTGCCAGTAGATCTCGAGGGGGACTAGGGTTGGATGAGCAGTTCTTC.

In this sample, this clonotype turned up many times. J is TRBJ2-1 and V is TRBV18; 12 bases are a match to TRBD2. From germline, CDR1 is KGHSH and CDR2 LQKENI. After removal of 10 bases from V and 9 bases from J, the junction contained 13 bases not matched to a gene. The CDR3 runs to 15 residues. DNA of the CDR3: TGTGCCAATTCACTAGCGGGAGGTTCCCCAATTGAGCAGTTCTTC. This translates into CANSLAGGSPIEQFF.

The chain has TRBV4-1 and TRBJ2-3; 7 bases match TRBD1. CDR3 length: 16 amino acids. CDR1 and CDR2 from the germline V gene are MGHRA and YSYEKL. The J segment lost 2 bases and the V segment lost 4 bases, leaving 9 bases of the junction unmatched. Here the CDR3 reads CASSPPTGSLTDTQYF. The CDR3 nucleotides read TGCGCCAGCAGCCCTCCGACAGGGAGCCTCACAGATACGCAGTATTTT.

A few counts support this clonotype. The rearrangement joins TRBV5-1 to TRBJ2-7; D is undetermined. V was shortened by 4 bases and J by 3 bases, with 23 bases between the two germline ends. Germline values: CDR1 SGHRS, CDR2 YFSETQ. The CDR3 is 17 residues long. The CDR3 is CASSPGSFGQAFYEQYF. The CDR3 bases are TGCGCCAGCAGCCCCGGTAGTTTCGGGCAGGCGTTCTACGAGCAGTACTTC.

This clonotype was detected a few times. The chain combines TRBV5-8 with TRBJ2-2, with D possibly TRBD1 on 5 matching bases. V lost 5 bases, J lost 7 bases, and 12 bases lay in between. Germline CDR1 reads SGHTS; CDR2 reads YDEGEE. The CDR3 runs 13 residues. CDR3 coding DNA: TGTGCCAGCAGAGCAGACAGACACGGGGAGCTGTTTTTT. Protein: CASRADRHGELFF.

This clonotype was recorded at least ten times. This CDR3 is CASSSPRLALDEQFF. The CDR3 bases are TGTGCCAGCAGTTCCCCCCGACTGGCTTTGGATGAGCAGTTCTTC. The V gene is TRBV27, the J gene TRBJ2-1; D not resolved. Germline V gives CDR1 MNHEY, CDR2 SMNVEV (reference sequence). V was trimmed by 4 bases and J by 8 bases, leaving 18 bases between them. This CDR3 comprises 15 residues.

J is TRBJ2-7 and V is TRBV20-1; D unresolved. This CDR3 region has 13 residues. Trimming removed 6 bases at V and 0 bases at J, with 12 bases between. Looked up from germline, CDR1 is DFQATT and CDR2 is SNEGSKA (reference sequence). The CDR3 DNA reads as TGCAGTGCCTTCGGGCGGCCCTCCTACGAGCAGTACTTC. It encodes CSAFGRPSYEQYF.

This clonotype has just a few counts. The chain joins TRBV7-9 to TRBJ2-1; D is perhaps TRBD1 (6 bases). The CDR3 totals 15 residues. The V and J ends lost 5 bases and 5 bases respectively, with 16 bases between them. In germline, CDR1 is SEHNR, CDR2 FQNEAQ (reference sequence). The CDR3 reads CASSPTGPPNNEQFF. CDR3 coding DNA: TGTGCCAGCAGCCCGACAGGACCACCAAACAATGAGCAGTTCTTC.

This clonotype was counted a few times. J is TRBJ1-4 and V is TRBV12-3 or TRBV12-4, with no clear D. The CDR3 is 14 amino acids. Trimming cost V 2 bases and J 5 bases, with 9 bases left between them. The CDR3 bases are TGTGCCAGCAGTTTATCGAACGTAAATGAAAAACTGTTTTTT. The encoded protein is CASSLSNVNEKLFF.

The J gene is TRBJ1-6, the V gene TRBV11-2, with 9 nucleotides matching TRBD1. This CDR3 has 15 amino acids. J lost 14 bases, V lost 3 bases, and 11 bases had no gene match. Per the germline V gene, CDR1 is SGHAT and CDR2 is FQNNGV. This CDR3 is CASSFRQGGNVALHF. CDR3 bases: TGTGCCAGCAGCTTCAGACAGGGGGGTAATGTCGCCCTCCACTTT. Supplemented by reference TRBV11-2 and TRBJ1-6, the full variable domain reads EAGVAQSPRYKIIEKRQSVAFWCNPISGHATLYWYQQILGQGPKLLIQFQNNGVVDDSQLPKDRFSAERLKGVDSTLKIQPAKLEDSAVYLCASSFRQGGNVALHFGNGTRLTVT.

DNA of the CDR3: TGTGCCAGCAGTTACCGCCTGGGGGACACTGAAGCTTTCTTT. Translation gives CASSYRLGDTEAFF. V usage is TRBV6-2 or TRBV6-3 and J usage is TRBJ1-1, with D possibly being TRBD1 (5 bases). V was shortened by 2 bases and J by 3 bases, with 10 bases between the two germline ends. CDR3 size: 14 residues. The germline V gene has CDR1 MNHEY and CDR2 SVGEGT.